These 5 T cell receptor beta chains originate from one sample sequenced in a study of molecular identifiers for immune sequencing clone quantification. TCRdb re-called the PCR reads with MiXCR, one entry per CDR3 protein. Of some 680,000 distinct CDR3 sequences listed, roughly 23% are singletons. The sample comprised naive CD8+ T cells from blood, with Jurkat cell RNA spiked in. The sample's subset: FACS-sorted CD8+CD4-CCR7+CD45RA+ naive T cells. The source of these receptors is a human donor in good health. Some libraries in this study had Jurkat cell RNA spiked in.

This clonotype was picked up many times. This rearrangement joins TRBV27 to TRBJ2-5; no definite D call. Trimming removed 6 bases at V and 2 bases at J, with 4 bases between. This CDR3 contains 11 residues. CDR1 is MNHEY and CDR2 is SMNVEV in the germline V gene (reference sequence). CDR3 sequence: CASSFQETQYF. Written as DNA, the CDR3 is TGTGCCAGCAGCTTTCAAGAGACCCAGTACTTC.

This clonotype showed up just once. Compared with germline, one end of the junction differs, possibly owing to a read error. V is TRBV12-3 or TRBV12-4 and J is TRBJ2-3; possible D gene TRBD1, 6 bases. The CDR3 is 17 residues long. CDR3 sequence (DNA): TGTGCCAGCAGTCCCCCTCCCGGGACACCTACCACAGATACGCAGTGTTTT. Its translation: CASSPPPGTPTTDTQCF.

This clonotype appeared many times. The CDR3 spells CASSLASADTQYF. The CDR3 region has the DNA TGCGCCAGCAGCTTGGCCTCAGCAGATACGCAGTATTTT. The V gene is TRBV5-1, the J gene TRBJ2-3; no definite D call. V lost 0 bases and J 4 bases, leaving 6 bases between the germline ends. This CDR3 comprises 13 residues. CDR1 and CDR2 from the germline V gene are SGHRS and YFSETQ.

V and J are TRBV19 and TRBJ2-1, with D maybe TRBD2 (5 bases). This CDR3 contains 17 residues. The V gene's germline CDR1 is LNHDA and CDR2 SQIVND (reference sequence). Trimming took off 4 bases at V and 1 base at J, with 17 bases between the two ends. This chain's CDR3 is CASSTLSLGLSYNEQFF. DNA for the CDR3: TGTGCCAGTAGTACCCTCTCCTTAGGACTTTCCTACAATGAGCAGTTCTTC.

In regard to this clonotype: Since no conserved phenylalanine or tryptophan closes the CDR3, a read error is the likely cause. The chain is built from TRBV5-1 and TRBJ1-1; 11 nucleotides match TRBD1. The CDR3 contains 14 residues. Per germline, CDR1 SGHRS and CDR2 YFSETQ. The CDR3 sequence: CASSLGQGGTEAFL. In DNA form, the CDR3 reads TGTGCCAGCAGCTTGGGACAGGGGGGCACTGAAGCTTTCCTT.